This T cell receptor (beta chain) stems from a study of cytomegalovirus exposure and HLA in healthy donors. V lost 3 bases, J lost 6 bases, and 3 bases stayed unmatched. Germline V gene sequence: CDR1 SGHDT, CDR2 YYEEEE. There are 13 residues in the CDR3. The PCR contained 60 Vbeta and 13 Jbeta primers. Assay used: immunoSEQ multiplex PCR; TCRdb lists only in-frame clones, some missing. Among roughly 100,000 clones listed, roughly 67% were seen once. This clone was observed a handful of times. Its matching antigen is unknown. Whole-study results and caveats: Confirmation in vitro established that a few CMV-associated chains were specific for CMV antigens. It was likely that a cluster of highly shared sequence variants was a sequencing artifact.

The sample was PBMCs. This rearrangement joins TRBV5-6 to TRBJ1-2; 9 bases map to TRBD1. This receptor was taken from a woman aged 45-60 years in good health and CMV-seropositive. Here the CDR3 DNA reads TGTGCCAGCAGCTCCGGGACAGGGAATGGCTACACCTTC. Translated, it gives CASSSGTGNGYTF.